What follows is one T cell receptor beta chain and its context. Its antigen is as yet unknown. This specimen belongs to a study of cytomegalovirus exposure and HLA in healthy donors. Whole-study context: Of the donors genotyped, 398 in all, around 76% fell in the Caucasian-associated ancestry cluster. Whole-study findings and limits: Some TCR beta chains (over 150 of them) were listed as cytomegalovirus-associated. Researchers had no immune exposure information except CMV serostatus available.

J was trimmed by 4 bases and V by 3 bases; bases with no gene match: 2. Per germline, CDR1 SGHTS and CDR2 YDEGEE. CDR3 length: 14 residues. The PCR contained 60 Vbeta and 13 Jbeta primers. Original handling: The authors later counted roughly 79 million unique TCR beta chains, approximately 10 million of them shared. Sequenced by immunoSEQ multiplex PCR; TCRdb stores in-frame clones only, minus some. That table furnishes V, J and clone size, whereas the DNA furnished D and trimming. The sample yields about 280,000 clones, 70% to 90% seen once. Sequencing was done on a sample of PBMCs. V usage is TRBV5-8 and J usage is TRBJ1-5; 9 bases align to TRBD1. This clonotype was obtained from a woman in her late teens or twenties in good health and CMV-seronegative. In nucleotides, the CDR3 is TGTGCCAGCAGCTCCGGGACAGGGAATCAGCCCCAGCATTTT. Protein product: CASSSGTGNQPQHF.